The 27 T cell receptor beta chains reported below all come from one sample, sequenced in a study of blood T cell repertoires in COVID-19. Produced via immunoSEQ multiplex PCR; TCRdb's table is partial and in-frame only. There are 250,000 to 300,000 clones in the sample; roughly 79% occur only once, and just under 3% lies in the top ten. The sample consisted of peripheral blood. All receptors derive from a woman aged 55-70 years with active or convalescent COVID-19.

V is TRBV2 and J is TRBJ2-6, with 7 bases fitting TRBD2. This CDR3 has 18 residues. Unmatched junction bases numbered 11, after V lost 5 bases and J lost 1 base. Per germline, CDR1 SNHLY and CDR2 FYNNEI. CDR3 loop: CASSPQGGFVSGANVLTF. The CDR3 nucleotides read TGTGCCAGCAGTCCCCAGGGAGGGTTCGTGTCTGGGGCCAACGTCCTGACTTTC.

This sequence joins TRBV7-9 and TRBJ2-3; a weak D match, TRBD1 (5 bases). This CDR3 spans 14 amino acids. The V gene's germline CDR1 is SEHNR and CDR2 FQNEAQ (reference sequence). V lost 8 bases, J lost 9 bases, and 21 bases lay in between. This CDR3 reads CASSGNLGFNTQYF. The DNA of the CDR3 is TGTGCCAGCTCAGGGAATTTGGGGTTTAACACGCAGTATTTT.

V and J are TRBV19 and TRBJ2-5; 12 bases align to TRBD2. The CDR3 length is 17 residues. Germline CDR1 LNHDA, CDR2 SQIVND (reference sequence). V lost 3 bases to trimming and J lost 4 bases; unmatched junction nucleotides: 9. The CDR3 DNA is TGTGCCAGTAGTATCGCCTGGACTAGCGGGGCGGGAGAGACCCAGTACTTC. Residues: CASSIAWTSGAGETQYF.

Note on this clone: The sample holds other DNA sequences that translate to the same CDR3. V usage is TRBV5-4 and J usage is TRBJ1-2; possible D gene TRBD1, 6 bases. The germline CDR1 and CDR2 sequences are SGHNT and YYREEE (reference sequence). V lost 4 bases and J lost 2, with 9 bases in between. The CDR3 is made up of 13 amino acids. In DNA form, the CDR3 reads TGTGCCAGCAGCCCCGACAGGAACTATGGCTACACCTTC. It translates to CASSPDRNYGYTF.

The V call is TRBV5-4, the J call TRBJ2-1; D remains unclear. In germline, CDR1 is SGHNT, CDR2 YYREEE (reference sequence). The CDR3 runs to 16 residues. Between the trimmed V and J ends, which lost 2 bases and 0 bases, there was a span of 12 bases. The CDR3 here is CASSFDTPDSYNEQFF. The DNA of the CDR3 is TGTGCCAGCAGCTTCGACACGCCCGACTCCTACAATGAGCAGTTCTTC.

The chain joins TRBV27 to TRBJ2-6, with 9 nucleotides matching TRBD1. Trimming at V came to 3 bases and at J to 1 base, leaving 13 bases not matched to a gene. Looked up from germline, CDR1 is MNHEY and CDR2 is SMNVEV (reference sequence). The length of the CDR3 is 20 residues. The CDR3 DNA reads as TGTGCCAGCAGTTTGGGCCTACCCGGGACAGGGAGGTCTGGGGCCAACGTCCTGACTTTC. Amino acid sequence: CASSLGLPGTGRSGANVLTF.

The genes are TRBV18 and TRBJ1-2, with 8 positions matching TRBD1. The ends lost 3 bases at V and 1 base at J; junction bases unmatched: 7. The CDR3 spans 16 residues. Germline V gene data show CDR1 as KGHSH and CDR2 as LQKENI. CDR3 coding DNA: TGTGCCAGCTCACCCGGACAGGGAGATGGTAACTATGGCTACACCTTC. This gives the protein CASSPGQGDGNYGYTF.

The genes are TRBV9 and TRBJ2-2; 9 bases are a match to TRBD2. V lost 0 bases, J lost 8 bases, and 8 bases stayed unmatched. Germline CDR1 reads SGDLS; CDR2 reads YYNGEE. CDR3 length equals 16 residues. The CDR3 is CASSVASGAGSGELFF. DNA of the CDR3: TGTGCCAGCAGCGTAGCTAGCGGGGCCGGTTCAGGGGAGCTGTTTTTT.

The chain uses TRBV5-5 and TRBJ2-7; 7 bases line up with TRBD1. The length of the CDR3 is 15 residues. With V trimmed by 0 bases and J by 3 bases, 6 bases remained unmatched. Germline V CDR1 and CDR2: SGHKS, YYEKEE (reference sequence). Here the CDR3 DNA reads TGTGCCAGCAGCTTGGACCTAGGGGGCTACTACGAGCAGTACTTC. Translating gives CASSLDLGGYYEQYF.

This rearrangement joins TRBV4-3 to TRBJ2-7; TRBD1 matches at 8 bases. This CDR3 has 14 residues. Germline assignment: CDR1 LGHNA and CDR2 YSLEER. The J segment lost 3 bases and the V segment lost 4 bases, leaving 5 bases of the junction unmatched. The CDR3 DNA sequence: TGCGCCAGCAGCCTAGGACAGGGAATCTACGAGCAGTACTTC. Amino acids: CASSLGQGIYEQYF.

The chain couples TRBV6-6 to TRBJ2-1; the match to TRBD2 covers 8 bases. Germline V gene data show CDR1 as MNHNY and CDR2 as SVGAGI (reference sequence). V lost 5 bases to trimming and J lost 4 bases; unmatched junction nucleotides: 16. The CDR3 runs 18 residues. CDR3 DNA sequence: TGTGCCAGCAGTCTGGACCTTACGAGAGCGGGGGTTTACAATGAGCAGTTCTTC. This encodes CASSLDLTRAGVYNEQFF.

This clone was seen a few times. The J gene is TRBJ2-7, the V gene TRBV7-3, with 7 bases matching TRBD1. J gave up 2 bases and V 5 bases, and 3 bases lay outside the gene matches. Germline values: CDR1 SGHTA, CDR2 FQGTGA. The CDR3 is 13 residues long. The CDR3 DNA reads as TGTGCCAGCAGCCTACAGGGGACCTACGAGCAGTACTTC. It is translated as CASSLQGTYEQYF.

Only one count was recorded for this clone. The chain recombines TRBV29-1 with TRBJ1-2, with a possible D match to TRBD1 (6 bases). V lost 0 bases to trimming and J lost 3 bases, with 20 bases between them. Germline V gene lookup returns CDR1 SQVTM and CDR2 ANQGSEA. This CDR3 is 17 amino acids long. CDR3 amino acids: CSVEDQIKLYRDYGYTF. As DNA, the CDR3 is TGCAGCGTTGAAGATCAGATCAAGTTATACAGGGACTATGGCTACACCTTC.

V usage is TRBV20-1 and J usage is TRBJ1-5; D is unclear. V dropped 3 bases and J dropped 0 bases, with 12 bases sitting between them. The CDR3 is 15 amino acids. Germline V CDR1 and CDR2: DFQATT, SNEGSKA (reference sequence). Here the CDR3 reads CSASPPSYSNQPQHF. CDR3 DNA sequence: TGCAGTGCTAGTCCGCCTTCCTATAGCAATCAGCCCCAGCATTTT.

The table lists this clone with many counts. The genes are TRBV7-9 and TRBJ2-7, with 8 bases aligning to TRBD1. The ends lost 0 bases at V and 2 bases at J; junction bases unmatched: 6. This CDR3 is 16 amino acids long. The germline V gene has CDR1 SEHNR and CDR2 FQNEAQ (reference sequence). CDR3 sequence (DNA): TGTGCCAGCAGCTTAGCTGCGGGACAGGCCCCCTACGAGCAGTACTTC. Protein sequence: CASSLAAGQAPYEQYF.

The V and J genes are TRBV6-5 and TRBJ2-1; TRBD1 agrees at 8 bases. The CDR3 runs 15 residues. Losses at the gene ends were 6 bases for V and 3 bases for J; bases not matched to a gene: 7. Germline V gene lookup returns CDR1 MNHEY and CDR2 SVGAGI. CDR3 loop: CASSRGQGYYNEQFF. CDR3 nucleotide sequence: TGTGCCAGCAGCAGAGGACAGGGCTACTACAATGAGCAGTTCTTC.

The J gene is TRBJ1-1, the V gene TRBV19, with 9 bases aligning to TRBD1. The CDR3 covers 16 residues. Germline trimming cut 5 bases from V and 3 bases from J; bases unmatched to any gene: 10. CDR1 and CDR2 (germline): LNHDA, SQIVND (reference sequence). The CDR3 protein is CASSSGQGVMYTEAFF. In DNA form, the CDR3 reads TGTGCCAGTAGTTCGGGACAGGGCGTGATGTACACTGAAGCTTTCTTT.

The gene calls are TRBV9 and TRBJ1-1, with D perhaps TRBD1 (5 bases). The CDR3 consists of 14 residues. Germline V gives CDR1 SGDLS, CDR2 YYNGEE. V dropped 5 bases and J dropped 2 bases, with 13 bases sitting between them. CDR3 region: CASSPTTANTEAFF. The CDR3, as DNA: TGTGCCAGCAGTCCTACGACAGCCAACACTGAAGCTTTCTTT.

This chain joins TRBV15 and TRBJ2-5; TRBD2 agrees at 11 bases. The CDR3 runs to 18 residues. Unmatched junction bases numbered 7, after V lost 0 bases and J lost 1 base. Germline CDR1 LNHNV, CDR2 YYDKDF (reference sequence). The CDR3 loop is CATSRDMRLAGLQETQYF. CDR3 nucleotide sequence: TGTGCCACCAGCAGAGATATGAGACTAGCGGGACTCCAAGAGACCCAGTACTTC. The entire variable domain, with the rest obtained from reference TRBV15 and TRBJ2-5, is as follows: DAMVIQNPRYQVTQFGKPVTLSCSQTLNHNVMYWYQQKSSQAPKLLFHYYDKDFNNEADTPDNFQSRRPNTSFCFLDIRSPGLGDTAMYLCATSRDMRLAGLQETQYFGPGTRLLVL.

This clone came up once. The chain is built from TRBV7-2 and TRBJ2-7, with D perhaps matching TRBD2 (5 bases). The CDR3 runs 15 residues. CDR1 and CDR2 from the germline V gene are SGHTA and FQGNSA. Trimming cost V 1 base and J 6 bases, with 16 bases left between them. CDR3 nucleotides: TGTGCCAGCAGCTTAGACCCTCGTCGAGGGCTCGAGCAGTACTTC. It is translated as CASSLDPRRGLEQYF.

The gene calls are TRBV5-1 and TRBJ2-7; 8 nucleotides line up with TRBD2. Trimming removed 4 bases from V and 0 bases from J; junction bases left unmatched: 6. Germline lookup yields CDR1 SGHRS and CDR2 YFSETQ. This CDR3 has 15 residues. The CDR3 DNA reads TGCGCCAGCAGCCTCCCGGGAGGGAGCTCCTACGAGCAGTACTTC. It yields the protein CASSLPGGSSYEQYF.

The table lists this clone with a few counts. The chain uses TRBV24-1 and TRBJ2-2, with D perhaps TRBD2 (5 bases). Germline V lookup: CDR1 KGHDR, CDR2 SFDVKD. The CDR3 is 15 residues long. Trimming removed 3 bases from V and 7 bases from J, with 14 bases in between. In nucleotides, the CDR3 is TGTGCCACCAGTGATCCGCTGAAGGCGGGCGGGGAGCTGTTTTTT. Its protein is CATSDPLKAGGELFF.

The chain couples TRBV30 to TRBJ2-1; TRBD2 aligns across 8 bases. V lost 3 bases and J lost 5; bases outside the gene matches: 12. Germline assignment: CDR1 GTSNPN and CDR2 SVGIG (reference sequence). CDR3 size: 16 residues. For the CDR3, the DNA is TGTGCCTGGAGCCCCATGCAGCCGGGAGGGAACAATGAGCAGTTCTTC. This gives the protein CAWSPMQPGGNNEQFF.

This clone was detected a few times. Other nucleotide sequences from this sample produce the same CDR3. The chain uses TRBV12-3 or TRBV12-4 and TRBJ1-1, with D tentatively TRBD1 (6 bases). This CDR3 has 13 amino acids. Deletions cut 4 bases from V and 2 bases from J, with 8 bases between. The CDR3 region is CASSWGRNTEAFF. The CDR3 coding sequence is TGTGCCAGCAGTTGGGGGCGAAACACTGAAGCTTTCTTT.

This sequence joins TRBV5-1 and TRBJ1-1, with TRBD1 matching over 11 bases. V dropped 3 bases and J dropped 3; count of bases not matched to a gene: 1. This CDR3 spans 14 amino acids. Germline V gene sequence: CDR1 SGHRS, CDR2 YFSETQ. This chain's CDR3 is CASSWGQGDTEAFF. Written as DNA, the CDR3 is TGCGCCAGCAGCTGGGGACAGGGGGACACTGAAGCTTTCTTT.

This chain's CDR3 is CASSYWRGRQSSTDTQYF. The CDR3 DNA reads TGTGCCAGCAGTTACTGGCGGGGGCGCCAATCTAGCACAGATACGCAGTATTTT. The chain has TRBV6-2 or TRBV6-3 and TRBJ2-3; possibly TRBD2 for D (7 bases). Germline values: CDR1 MNHEY, CDR2 SVGEGT. This CDR3 contains 18 residues. The V end lost 1 base, the J end lost 0 bases, and 17 bases lay between the germline ends.

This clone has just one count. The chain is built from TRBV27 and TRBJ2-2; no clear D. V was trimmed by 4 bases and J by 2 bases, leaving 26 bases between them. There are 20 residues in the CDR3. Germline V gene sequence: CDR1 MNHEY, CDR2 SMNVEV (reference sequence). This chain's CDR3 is CASSYRTNPLVRYNTGELFF. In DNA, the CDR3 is TGTGCCAGCAGTTACCGTACTAACCCACTGGTGCGATACAACACCGGGGAGCTGTTTTTT.